This T cell receptor (beta chain) was retrieved from a study of T cells after yellow fever vaccination. Looking at the study overall: Each low-cell-number fraction was prepared by means of SMART-Seq v4 Ultra Low Input. Findings and caveats of the study: Most clones from primary vaccination resurfaced after the booster (about 95% CD4, around 90% CD8). Clonotypes shared by both compartments, CD4 and CD8, made up a small share. Within FACS-sorted repertoires, abundant clonotypes contaminating from the bulk population could be present.

TCRdb recomputed calls from the 5' RACE reads with MiXCR, one row per CDR3 protein. The table shows 25,000 to 35,000 distinct CDR3 sequences, with approximately 6% occurring only once. V was trimmed by 11 bases and J by 4 bases, leaving 16 bases between them. CDR1 and CDR2 from the germline V gene are KGHSH and LQKENI. The CDR3 totals 13 residues. In regard to this clonotype: A much larger clone is a single base away; this may be a read error.

The clonotype comes from a man aged 30-40 years who received the YFV17D yellow fever vaccine. The sample consisted of PBMCs, either bulk or a sorted T-cell subset (CD4+, CD8+, memory, or dextramer-sorted; not recorded which), taken on the day of the yellow fever booster vaccination. This chain joins TRBV18 and TRBJ2-3; D not resolved. CDR3 amino acids: CAAAESTADTQYF. The CDR3 DNA reads TGTGCCGCGGCCGAGTCTACTGCAGATACGCAGTATTTT.